Sequencing of this T cell receptor beta chain was carried out in a study of cytomegalovirus exposure and HLA in healthy donors. Study findings and constraints: It was shown in a later analysis that HLA-associated TCR beta chains were more clonally expanded than other, equally common chains. CMV serostatus was the sole immune exposure data available. In most subjects, TCR beta sequences reportedly gave accurate predictions of HLA-A and HLA-B alleles.

With 60 Vbeta and 13 Jbeta primers, the PCR was carried out. Repertoires were generated with immunoSEQ multiplex PCR, while TCRdb's copy carries only in-frame clones and drops some. The sample contains 90,000 to 100,000 clones, roughly 70% of which appear only once. Germline-derived CDR1 and CDR2 are KGHSH and LQKENI. The CDR3 runs 13 residues. Trimming cost V 3 bases and J 2 bases, with 7 bases left between them. As concerns this clone: Antigen specificity is unknown.

The sequence came from a male donor in good health and CMV-seronegative. The sequencing sample was made of PBMCs. This chain joins TRBV18 and TRBJ1-2, with D unclear. CDR3 sequence reads: CASSPTPNYGYTF. For the CDR3, the DNA is TGTGCCAGCTCACCGACACCCAACTATGGCTACACCTTC.